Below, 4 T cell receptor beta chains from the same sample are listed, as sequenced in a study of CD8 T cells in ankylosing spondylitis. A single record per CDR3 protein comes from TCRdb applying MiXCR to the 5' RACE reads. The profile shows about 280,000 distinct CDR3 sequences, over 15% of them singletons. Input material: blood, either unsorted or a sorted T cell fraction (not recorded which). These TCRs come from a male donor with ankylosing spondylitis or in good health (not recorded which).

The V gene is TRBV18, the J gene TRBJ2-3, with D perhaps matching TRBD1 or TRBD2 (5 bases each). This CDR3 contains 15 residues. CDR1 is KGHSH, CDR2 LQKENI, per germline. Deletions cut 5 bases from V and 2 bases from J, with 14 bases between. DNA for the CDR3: TGTGCCAGCTCAGACGGGACCCACTACACAGATACGCAGTATTTT. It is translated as CASSDGTHYTDTQYF.

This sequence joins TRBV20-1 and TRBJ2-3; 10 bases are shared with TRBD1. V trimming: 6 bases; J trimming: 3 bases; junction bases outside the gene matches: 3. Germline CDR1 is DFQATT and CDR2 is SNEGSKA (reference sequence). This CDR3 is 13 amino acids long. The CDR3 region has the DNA TGCAGTGCCCGGACAGGGGGAACAGATACGCAGTATTTT. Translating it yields CSARTGGTDTQYF.

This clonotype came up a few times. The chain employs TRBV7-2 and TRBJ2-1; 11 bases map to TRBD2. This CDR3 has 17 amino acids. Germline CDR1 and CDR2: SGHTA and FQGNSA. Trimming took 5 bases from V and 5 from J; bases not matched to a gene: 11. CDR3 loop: CASSQRVGLAVNNEQFF. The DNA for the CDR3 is TGTGCCAGCAGCCAGCGAGTGGGACTAGCGGTTAACAATGAGCAGTTCTTC.

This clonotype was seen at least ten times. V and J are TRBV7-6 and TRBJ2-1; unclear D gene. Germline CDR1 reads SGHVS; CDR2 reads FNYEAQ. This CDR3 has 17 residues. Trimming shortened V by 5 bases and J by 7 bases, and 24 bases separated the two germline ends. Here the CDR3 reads CASSLISAHGLDNEQFF. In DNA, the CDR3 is TGTGCCAGCAGCCTTATCTCCGCCCATGGGCTAGATAATGAGCAGTTCTTC.